This T cell receptor (beta chain) was sequenced during a study of cytomegalovirus exposure and HLA in healthy donors. CDR1 is LGHNA and CDR2 is YNFKEQ in the germline V gene. This CDR3 contains 15 residues. J was trimmed by 6 bases and V by 0 bases; bases with no gene match: 3. Primers: 60 Vbeta forward and 13 Jbeta reverse. Repertoires were generated with immunoSEQ multiplex PCR, while TCRdb's copy carries only in-frame clones and drops some. The sample consists of some 130,000 clones, over 70% of them appearing once. The sample comprised PBMCs. The chain couples TRBV4-2 to TRBJ2-2; 8 positions match TRBD2. The receptor's source is a man between 18 and 35 years old in good health and CMV-seronegative. The CDR3 coding sequence is TGTGCCAGCAGCCAAGAATCGGGGGGGCCCGGGGAGCTGTTTTTT. This codes for CASSQESGGPGELFF.